A selection of T cell receptor beta chains follows, all from one sample in a study of CD8 T cells in ankylosing spondylitis. One entry per CDR3 protein results from TCRdb running MiXCR on the 5' RACE reads. The table lists roughly 200,000 distinct CDR3 sequences, under 30% of them singletons, with under 7% in the top ten. Sequencing used blood, either unsorted or a sorted T cell fraction (not recorded which). The receptors stem from a male donor with ankylosing spondylitis or in good health (not recorded which). The CDR3 runs from the conserved cysteine through the conserved F or W. A D gene is named only where the DNA matches it firmly. Clone size appears in some rows only: once, few, many, or a class for an expanded clone.

20,few,TRBJ2-4,TRBV15,TRBD2,TGTGCCACCAGCAGAGGTGCGGCTAGCGGGAATGGTGTGGCCAAAAACATTCAGTACTTC,CATSRGAASGNGVAKNIQYF
18,-,TRBJ2-5,TRBV12-3/TRBV12-4,TRBD1,TGTACCAGCAGTTTAGGGCGGACAGGGGGCCTACTAAAAGAGACCCAGTACTTC,CTSSLGRTGGLLKETQYF
15,many,TRBJ1-6,TRBV12-3/TRBV12-4,-,TGTGCCAGCAGGAGCGGAAACAGCTATAATTCACCCCTCCACTTT,CASRSGNSYNSPLHF
15,-,TRBJ2-1,TRBV12-3/TRBV12-4,TRBD1,TGTGCCAGCAGCCAAGCAGGGGGCCCCGAAGGTGAGCAGTTCTTC,CASSQAGGPEGEQFF
17,-,TRBJ2-7,TRBV7-8,TRBD2,TGTGCCAGCAGCTTAACGGCGGCGGGCGGGAGTTCGTACGAGCAGTACTTC,CASSLTAAGGSSYEQYF
15,-,TRBJ1-6,TRBV6-4,TRBD1,TGTGCCAGCAGTGAAATAGGACAGGGAGGGTCACCCCTCCACTTT,CASSEIGQGGSPLHF
17,-,TRBJ2-3,TRBV24-1,TRBD2,TGTGCCACCAGTGATCGACGAGGGGCGGGAGTCTCAGATACGCAGTATTTT,CATSDRRGAGVSDTQYF
14,few,TRBJ2-7,TRBV14,-,TGTGCCAGCAGCCAGCATAGCGGACTGTACGAGCAGTACTTC,CASSQHSGLYEQYF
16,many,TRBJ2-1,TRBV20-1,TRBD2,TGCAGTGTCACTAGCGGGAGGGCCGGCTCCTACAATGAGCAGTTCTTC,CSVTSGRAGSYNEQFF
13,many,TRBJ2-3,TRBV25-1,-,TGTGCCAGCAGTGATTTTAGCACAGATACGCAGTATTTT,CASSDFSTDTQYF
14,few,TRBJ2-7,TRBV9,-,TGTGCCAGCAGCGTTGGCGTCACCTCCTACGAGCAGTACTTC,CASSVGVTSYEQYF
16,-,TRBJ1-5,TRBV20-1,-,TGCAGTGCTAGAGATAAGATAGAAAGTGGCAATCAGCCCCAGCATTTT,CSARDKIESGNQPQHF
15,-,TRBJ2-3,TRBV7-2,-,TGTGCCAGCAGCTTAAGTCTAGTCTCGTCAGATACGCAGTATTTT,CASSLSLVSSDTQYF
16,few,TRBJ2-7,TRBV25-1,-,TGTGCCAGCAGTCCCCTGGGCAGATTCCCCTCCTACGAGCAGTACTTC,CASSPLGRFPSYEQYF
14,-,TRBJ2-7,TRBV12-3/TRBV12-4,TRBD1,TGTGCCAGCAGTTTGGCCACAGGGGGCTACGAGCAGTACTTC,CASSLATGGYEQYF
12,-,TRBJ2-1,TRBV5-6,-,TGTGCCAGCAGCTTGATTGCCCATGAGCAGTTCTTC,CASSLIAHEQFF
18,-,TRBJ2-1,TRBV29-1,TRBD2,TGCAGCGTCTCTACTGGGGGCCTAGCGGGAGGGTCCTACAATGAGCAGTTCTTC,CSVSTGGLAGGSYNEQFF
16,many,TRBJ1-2,TRBV5-1,-,TGCGCCACCTCACCTAGGGCCGGGACGACCAACTATGGCTACACCTTC,CATSPRAGTTNYGYTF
16,few,TRBJ1-1,TRBV20-1,-,TGCAGTGCTAGTCCTCACCGAAGGGTAATGAACACTGAAGCTTTCTTT,CSASPHRRVMNTEAFF
14,-,TRBJ1-4,TRBV4-2,-,TGTGCCAGCAGCCTGAGGACAGTTAATGAAAAACTGTTTTTT,CASSLRTVNEKLFF
14,-,TRBJ2-2,TRBV29-1,-,TGCAGCGTTGTCAGACAGGATAAAACCGGGGAGCTGTTTTTT,CSVVRQDKTGELFF
11,few,TRBJ2-7,TRBV20-1,-,TGCAGTGCCCCAGGGGTAGGGGAGCAGTACTTC,CSAPGVGEQYF
15,-,TRBJ2-2,TRBV5-1,-,TGCGCCAGCAGACCAACGGACAGGAACACCGGGGAGCTGTTTTTT,CASRPTDRNTGELFF
14,many,TRBJ2-7,TRBV10-3,-,TGTGCCATCAGTGCCAGGGGATCCGCCTACGAGCAGTACTTC,CAISARGSAYEQYF
11,-,TRBJ2-7,TRBV20-1,-,TGCAGTGCTCCCGTGGACTACGAGCAGTACTTC,CSAPVDYEQYF
12,many,TRBJ1-2,TRBV20-1,-,TGCAGTGCTAGTACGAGTAACGGTGGCTACACCTTC,CSASTSNGGYTF
15,many,TRBJ2-2,TRBV27,TRBD1,TGTGCCAGCAGTCCGACAGGGTTCGGTACCGGGGAGCTGTTTTTT,CASSPTGFGTGELFF
12,many,TRBJ1-1,TRBV7-9,-,TGTGCCAGCAGCTGGCTCAACACTGAAGCTTTCTTT,CASSWLNTEAFF
16,many,TRBJ2-7,TRBV20-1,TRBD1,TGCAGTGCTAGAGATCCGACAGGACAGGGCTCCTACGAGCAGTACTTC,CSARDPTGQGSYEQYF
17,many,TRBJ1-5,TRBV10-3,-,TGTGCCATCAGTGAGTCGGACAGTCCCATGAGCAATCAGCCCCAGCATTTT,CAISESDSPMSNQPQHF
12,-,TRBJ1-2,TRBV29-1,-,TGCAGCGTTAGCAGGGAAGACTATGGCTACACCTTC,CSVSREDYGYTF
13,many,TRBJ1-5,TRBV10-3,-,TGTGCCATCGGGGGGCGCGGCAATCAGCCCCAGCATTTT,CAIGGRGNQPQHF
13,few,TRBJ2-7,TRBV20-1,-,TGCAGTGCTAGATTGGACACCAACTACGAGCAGTACTTC,CSARLDTNYEQYF
15,many,TRBJ2-7,TRBV11-2,TRBD1,TGTGCCAGCAGCTTAGATCTGGGACAGGGCTACGAGCAGTACTTC,CASSLDLGQGYEQYF
14,-,TRBJ2-1,TRBV5-1,TRBD2,TGCGCCAGCAGCCAGGGACTAGCGAACAATGAGCAGTTCTTC,CASSQGLANNEQFF
12,-,TRBJ2-5,TRBV7-2,-,TGTGCCAGCAGCTTCACATGGGAGACCCAGTACTTC,CASSFTWETQYF
15,-,TRBJ2-3,TRBV5-1,-,TGCGCCAGCAGCTCCCCTAGGGACCGGGCAGATACGCAGTATTTT,CASSSPRDRADTQYF
13,many,TRBJ2-1,TRBV18,-,TGTGCCAGCTCACCGGGCGGACTCAATGAGCAGTTCTTC,CASSPGGLNEQFF
14,few,TRBJ2-1,TRBV20-1,TRBD2,TGCAGTGCTAGAGATCTAGCGGGAGGCTTTGAGCAGTTCTTC,CSARDLAGGFEQFF
15,-,TRBJ2-1,TRBV5-6,-,TGTGCCAGCAGCAGGGGGACACAAATCTACAATGAGCAGTTCTTC,CASSRGTQIYNEQFF
15,many,TRBJ1-3,TRBV5-6,TRBD1,TGTGCCAGCAGCTTCGACAGGGGGGGCGGAAACACCATATATTTT,CASSFDRGGGNTIYF
14,few,TRBJ1-5,TRBV7-2,TRBD1,TGTGCCAGCAGCACGGGACAGGGTGATCAGCCCCAGCATTTT,CASSTGQGDQPQHF
16,many,TRBJ1-2,TRBV15,-,TGTGCCACCAGCAGAGATCTGTCCCTGGGGGGCTATGGCTACACCTTC,CATSRDLSLGGYGYTF
16,-,TRBJ1-5,TRBV12-3/TRBV12-4,-,TGTGCCAGCAGTTTAATCGGGTCCGGGATCGGGCAGCCCCAGCATTTT,CASSLIGSGIGQPQHF
16,few,TRBJ2-1,TRBV20-1,TRBD1,TGCAGTGCTAGATCCGCCGGACAGGGCGTGTACAATGAGCAGTTCTTC,CSARSAGQGVYNEQFF
17,-,TRBJ2-1,TRBV4-3,-,TGCGCCAGCAGCCCCAGAGGGCTAGCCAACTCCTACAATGAGCAGTTCTTC,CASSPRGLANSYNEQFF
16,few,TRBJ2-5,TRBV20-1,TRBD2,TGCAGTGCTGGACCACATAGCGGGCGTTTAGCGGAGACCCAGTACTTC,CSAGPHSGRLAETQYF
15,many,TRBJ2-5,TRBV3-1,TRBD2,TGTGCCAGCAGCCAAACGCAGGGAGGGCAAGAGACCCAGTACTTC,CASSQTQGGQETQYF